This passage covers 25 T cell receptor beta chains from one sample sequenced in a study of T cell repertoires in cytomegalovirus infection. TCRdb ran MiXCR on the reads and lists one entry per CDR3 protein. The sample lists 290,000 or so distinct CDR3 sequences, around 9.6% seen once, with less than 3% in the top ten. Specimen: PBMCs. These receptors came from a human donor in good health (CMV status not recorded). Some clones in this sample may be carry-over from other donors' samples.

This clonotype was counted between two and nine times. The CDR3 DNA is TGCAGTCCCTGGAGCGGGGATTACAATGAGCAGTTCTTC. Protein: CSPWSGDYNEQFF. The chain uses TRBV20-1 and TRBJ2-1; 7 positions match TRBD2. The CDR3 spans 13 residues. Germline CDR1 and CDR2: DFQATT and SNEGSKA (reference sequence). Trimming cost V 8 bases and J 4 bases; bases outside gene matches: 8.

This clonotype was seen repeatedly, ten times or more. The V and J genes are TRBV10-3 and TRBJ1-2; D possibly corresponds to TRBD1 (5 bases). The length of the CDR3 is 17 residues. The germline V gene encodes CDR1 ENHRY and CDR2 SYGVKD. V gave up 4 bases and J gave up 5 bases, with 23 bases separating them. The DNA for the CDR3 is TGTGCCATCAGTGGGGGGGTTAGGCCCCACGGGATGTATGGCTACACCTTC. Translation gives CAISGGVRPHGMYGYTF.

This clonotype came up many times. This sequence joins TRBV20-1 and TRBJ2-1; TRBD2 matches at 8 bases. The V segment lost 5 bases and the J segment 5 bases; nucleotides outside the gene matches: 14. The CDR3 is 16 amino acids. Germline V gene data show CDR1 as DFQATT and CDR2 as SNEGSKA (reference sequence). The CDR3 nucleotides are TGCAGTGCTTTAAACCCCATGGGCGGGGGGCACAATGAGCAGTTCTTC. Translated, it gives CSALNPMGGGHNEQFF.

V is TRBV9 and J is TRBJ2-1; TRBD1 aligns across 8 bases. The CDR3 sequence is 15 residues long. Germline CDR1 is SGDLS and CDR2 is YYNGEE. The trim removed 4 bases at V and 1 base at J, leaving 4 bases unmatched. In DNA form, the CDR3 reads TGTGCCAGCAGCTTACAGGGGGTATCCTACAATGAGCAGTTCTTC. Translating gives CASSLQGVSYNEQFF.

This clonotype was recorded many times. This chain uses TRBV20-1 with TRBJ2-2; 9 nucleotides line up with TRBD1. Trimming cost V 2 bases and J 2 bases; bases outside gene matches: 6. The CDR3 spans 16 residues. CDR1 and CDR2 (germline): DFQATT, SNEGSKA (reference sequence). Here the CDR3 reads CSARKPGQGNTGELFF. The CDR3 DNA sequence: TGCAGTGCTAGAAAACCGGGACAGGGAAACACCGGGGAGCTGTTTTTT.

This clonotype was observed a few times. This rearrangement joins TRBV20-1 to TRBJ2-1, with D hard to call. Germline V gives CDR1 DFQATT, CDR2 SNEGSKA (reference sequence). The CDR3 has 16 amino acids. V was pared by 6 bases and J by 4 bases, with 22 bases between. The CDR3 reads CSARTPPNPRYNEQFF. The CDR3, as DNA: TGCAGTGCCAGAACGCCCCCTAACCCGAGATACAATGAGCAGTTCTTC.

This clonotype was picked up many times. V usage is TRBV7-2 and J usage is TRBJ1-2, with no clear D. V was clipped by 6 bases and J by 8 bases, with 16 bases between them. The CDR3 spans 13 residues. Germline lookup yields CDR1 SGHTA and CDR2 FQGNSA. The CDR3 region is CASSPGLTGGYTF. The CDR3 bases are TGTGCCAGCAGTCCGGGCCTTACGGGAGGCTACACCTTC.

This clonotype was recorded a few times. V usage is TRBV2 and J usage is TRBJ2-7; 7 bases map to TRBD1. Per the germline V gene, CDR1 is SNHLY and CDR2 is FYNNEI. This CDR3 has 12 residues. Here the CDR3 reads CASSEIGQAGGV. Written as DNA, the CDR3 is TGTGCCAGCAGTGAGATAGGACAGGCCGGAGGCGTC.

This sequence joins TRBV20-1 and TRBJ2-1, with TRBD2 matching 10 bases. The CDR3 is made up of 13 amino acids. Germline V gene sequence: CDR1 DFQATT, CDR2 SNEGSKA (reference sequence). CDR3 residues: CSLSGGAPNEQFF. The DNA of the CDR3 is TGCAGCCTCAGCGGGGGGGCCCCAAATGAGCAGTTCTTC.

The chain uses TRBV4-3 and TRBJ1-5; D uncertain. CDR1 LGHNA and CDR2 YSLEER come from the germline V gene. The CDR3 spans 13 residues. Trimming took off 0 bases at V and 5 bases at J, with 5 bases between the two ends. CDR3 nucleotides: TGCGCCAGCAGCCAAGATTGGTATCAGCCCCAGCATTTT. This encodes CASSQDWYQPQHF.

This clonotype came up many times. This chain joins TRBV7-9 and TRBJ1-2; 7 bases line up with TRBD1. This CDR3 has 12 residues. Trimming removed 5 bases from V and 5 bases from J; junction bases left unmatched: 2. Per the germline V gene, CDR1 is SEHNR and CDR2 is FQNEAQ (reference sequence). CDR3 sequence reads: CASSDRDYGYTF. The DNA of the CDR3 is TGTGCCAGCAGCGACAGGGATTATGGCTACACCTTC.

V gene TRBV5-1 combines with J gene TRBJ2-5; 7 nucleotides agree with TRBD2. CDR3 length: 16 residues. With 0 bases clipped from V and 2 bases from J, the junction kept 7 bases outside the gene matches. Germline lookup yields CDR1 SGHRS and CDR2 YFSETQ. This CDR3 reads CASSLAPAGLQETQYF. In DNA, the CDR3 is TGCGCCAGCAGCTTGGCTCCAGCGGGGTTACAAGAGACCCAGTACTTC.

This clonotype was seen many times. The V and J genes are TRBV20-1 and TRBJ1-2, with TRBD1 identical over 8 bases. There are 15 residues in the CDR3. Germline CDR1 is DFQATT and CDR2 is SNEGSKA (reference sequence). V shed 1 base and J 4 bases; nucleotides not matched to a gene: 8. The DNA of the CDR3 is TGCAGTGCTAGAGTCCCATGGACAGGGATCTATGGCTACACCTTC. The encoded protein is CSARVPWTGIYGYTF.

The CDR3 here is CASSPTPGTSNTEAFF. CDR3 DNA: TGCGCCAGCAGCCCGACCCCAGGGACCTCTAACACTGAAGCTTTCTTT. The rearrangement joins TRBV5-1 to TRBJ1-1, with a tentative D call TRBD1 (5 bases). Trimming removed 4 bases from V and 2 bases from J, with 18 bases in between. The CDR3 loop spans 16 amino acids. The germline V gene encodes CDR1 SGHRS and CDR2 YFSETQ.

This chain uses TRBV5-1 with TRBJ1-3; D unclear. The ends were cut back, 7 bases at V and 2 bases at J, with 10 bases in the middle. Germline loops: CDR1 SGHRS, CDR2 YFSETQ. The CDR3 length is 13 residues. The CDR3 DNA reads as TGCGCCAGCGCCTACGATGCTGGAAACACCATATATTTT. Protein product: CASAYDAGNTIYF.

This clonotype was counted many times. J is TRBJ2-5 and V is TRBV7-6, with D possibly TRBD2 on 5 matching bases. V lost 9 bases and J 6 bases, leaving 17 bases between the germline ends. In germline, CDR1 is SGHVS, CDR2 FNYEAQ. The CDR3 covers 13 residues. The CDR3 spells CASTDTPGKTQYF. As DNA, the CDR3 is TGTGCCAGTACCGACACGCCGGGAAAGACCCAGTACTTC.

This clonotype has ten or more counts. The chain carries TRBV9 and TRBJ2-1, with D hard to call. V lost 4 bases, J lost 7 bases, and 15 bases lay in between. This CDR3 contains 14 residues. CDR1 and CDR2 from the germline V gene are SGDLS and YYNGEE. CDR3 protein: CASSMSPIVNEQFF. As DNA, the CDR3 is TGTGCCAGCAGCATGTCCCCAATTGTAAATGAGCAGTTCTTC.

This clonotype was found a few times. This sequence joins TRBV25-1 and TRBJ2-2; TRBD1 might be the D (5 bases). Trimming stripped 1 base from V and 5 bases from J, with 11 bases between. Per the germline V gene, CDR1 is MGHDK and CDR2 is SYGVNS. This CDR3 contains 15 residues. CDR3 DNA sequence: TGTGCCAGCAGTGAATTCTCCAGGGAAACCGGGGAGCTGTTTTTT. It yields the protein CASSEFSRETGELFF.

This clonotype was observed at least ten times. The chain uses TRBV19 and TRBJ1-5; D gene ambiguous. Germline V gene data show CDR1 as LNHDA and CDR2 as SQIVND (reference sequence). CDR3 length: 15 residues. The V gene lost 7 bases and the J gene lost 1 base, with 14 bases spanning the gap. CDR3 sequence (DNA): TGTGCCAGTACCGACCTACCTCAAAGCAATCAGCCCCAGCATTTT. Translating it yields CASTDLPQSNQPQHF.

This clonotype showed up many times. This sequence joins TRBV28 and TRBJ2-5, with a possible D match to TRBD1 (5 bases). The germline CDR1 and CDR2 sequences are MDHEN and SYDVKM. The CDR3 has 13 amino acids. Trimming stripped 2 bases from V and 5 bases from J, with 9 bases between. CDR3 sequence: CASSLTYRETQYF. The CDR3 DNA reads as TGTGCCAGCAGTTTAACGTACAGGGAGACCCAGTACTTC.

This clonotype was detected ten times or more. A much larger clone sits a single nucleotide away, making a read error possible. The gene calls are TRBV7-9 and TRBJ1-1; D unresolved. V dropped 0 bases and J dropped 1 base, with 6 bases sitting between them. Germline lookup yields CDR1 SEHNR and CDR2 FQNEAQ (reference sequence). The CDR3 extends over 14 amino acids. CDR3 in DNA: TGTGCCAGCAGCTTAGCCTCAGCGAACACTGAAGCTTTCTTT. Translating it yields CASSLASANTEAFF.

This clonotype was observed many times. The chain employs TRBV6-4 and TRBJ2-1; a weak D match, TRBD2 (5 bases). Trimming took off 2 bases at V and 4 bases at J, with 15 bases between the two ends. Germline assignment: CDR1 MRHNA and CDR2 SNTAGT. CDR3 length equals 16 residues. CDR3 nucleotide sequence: TGTGCCAGCAGTGACACCCATACACGGGATTACAATGAGCAGTTCTTC. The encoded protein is CASSDTHTRDYNEQFF.

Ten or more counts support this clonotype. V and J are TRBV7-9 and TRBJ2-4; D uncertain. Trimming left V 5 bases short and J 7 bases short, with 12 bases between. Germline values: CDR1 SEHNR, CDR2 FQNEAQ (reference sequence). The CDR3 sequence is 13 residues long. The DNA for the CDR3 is TGTGCCAGCAGCGAAAGACGGTCTAACATTCAGTACTTC. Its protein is CASSERRSNIQYF.

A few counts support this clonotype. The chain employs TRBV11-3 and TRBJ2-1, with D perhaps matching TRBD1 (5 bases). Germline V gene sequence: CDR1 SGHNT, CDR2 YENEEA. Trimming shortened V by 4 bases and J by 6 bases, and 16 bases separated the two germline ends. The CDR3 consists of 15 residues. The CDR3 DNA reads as TGTGCCAGCAGCTCTGGACACCCCCGATCCAATGAGCAGTTCTTC. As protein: CASSSGHPRSNEQFF.

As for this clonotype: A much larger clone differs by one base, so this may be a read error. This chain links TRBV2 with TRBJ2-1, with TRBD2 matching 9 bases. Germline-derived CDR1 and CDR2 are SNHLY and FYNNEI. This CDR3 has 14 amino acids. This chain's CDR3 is CATSRAGGSQELFF. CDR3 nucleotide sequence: TGTGCCACTTCGAGAGCGGGGGGCTCTCAAGAGCTGTTCTTC.